Presented here are 5 T cell receptor beta chains from one specimen sequenced in a study of post-analysis software for immune sequencing data. These TCRs' antigens remain unknown. cDNA libraries for TCR beta contained unique molecular identifiers. Using its own MiXCR run on the PCR reads, TCRdb lists one record per CDR3 protein. The table has 500,000 to 600,000 distinct CDR3 sequences, 40% to 50% seen once; the top ten hold 1.7%. Study-level findings and limits: The five TRBV segments detected at higher frequency in patients than in controls included TRBV5-6, TRBV5-1 and TRBV20-1.

The specimen sequenced was blood. These receptors all stem from a girl between 10 and 17 years old with multiple sclerosis.

This clonotype was counted a few times. The chain is built from TRBV12-3 or TRBV12-4 and TRBJ2-3, with unresolved D. Trimming shortened V by 1 base and J by 0 bases, and 5 bases separated the two germline ends. The CDR3 length is 14 residues. The CDR3 DNA reads as TGTGCCAGCAGTTTAGTGCGGAGCACAGATACGCAGTATTTT. Translation gives CASSLVRSTDTQYF.

V and J are TRBV6-2 or TRBV6-3 and TRBJ2-4, with 7 nucleotides matching TRBD1. With the DNA end fitting TRBJ2-7 better, the J assignment may be wrong. Germline assignment: CDR1 MNHEY and CDR2 SVGEGT. This CDR3 contains 15 residues. CDR3 in amino acids: CASSYSRGGNYEQYF. The CDR3 coding sequence is TGTGCCAGCAGTTACTCGAGAGGGGGCAATTACGAGCAGTACTTC.

The chain has TRBV5-1 and TRBJ2-7; 9 nucleotides match TRBD1. CDR3 length: 13 amino acids. Per the germline V gene, CDR1 is SGHRS and CDR2 is YFSETQ. V was clipped by 3 bases and J by 7 bases; unmatched bases: 5. The CDR3 spells CASSWDRVGEQYF. The CDR3 region has the DNA TGCGCCAGCAGCTGGGACAGGGTGGGGGAGCAGTACTTC.

This chain connects TRBV12-3 or TRBV12-4 to TRBJ1-4, with 7 bases lining up with TRBD1. This CDR3 is built from 17 residues. After removal of 6 bases from V and 0 bases from J, the junction contained 10 bases not matched to a gene. CDR3 in DNA: TGTGCCAGCAGGGACAGGTCCCCCTCCGCAACTAATGAAAAACTGTTTTTT. Protein product: CASRDRSPSATNEKLFF.

The rearrangement links TRBV6-5 to TRBJ2-7; maybe TRBD2 (7 bases). CDR1 is MNHEY, CDR2 SVGAGI, per germline. V lost 0 bases to trimming and J lost 10 bases, with 10 bases between them. The CDR3 is 12 residues long. CDR3 nucleotide sequence: TGTGCCAGCAGTTACTCGGGGGGGCTCCAGTACTTC. Amino acid sequence: CASSYSGGLQYF.